The T cell receptor gamma chain under discussion was sequenced for a study of γδ T cells in repeated Plasmodium falciparum infection. Germline values: CDR1 VTNTFY, CDR2 YDVSTARD (reference sequence). Germline trimming cut 0 bases from V and 0 bases from J; bases unmatched to any gene: 1. There are 15 residues in the CDR3. TCRdb re-called clones from the multiplex PCR reads using CATT. The sample consists of 27,000 or so gamma-chain clones, under 1.5% of them appearing once. Ten or more counts support this clone. This sample includes further DNA sequences coding for the same CDR3. Gammadelta T cells were flow-sorted from PBMC into Vgamma9/Vdelta2+ and Vdelta2-negative populations for bulk analysis.

The rearrangement uses TRGV3 and TRGJP2. The clonotype was recovered from a pool of human donors (malaria-infected and uninfected, not separated). The sequenced sample consisted of gamma-delta T cells from blood. DNA for the CDR3: TGTGCCACCTGGGACAGGTATAGTAGTGATTGGATCAAGACGTTT. Translated, it gives CATWDRYSSDWIKTF.